This paragraph covers one T cell receptor beta chain sequence. Antigen specificity is unknown. This record belongs to a study of blood T cells in healthy people across ages. Study results and limitations: Per million T cells, TCR beta diversity dropped about linearly as age rose.

A sample-barcoded 5' primer and a J-beta primer mix were used in a second PCR of roughly 7 to 11 cycles. Every molecule of cDNA carried a tag from a template-switch adaptor with 12 random nucleotides. TCRdb itself ran the 5' RACE reads through MiXCR, one entry per CDR3 protein. The table records hundreds of thousands of distinct CDR3 sequences, 49% of them present only once. V gave up 1 base and J gave up 4 bases; unmatched junction bases: 7. The CDR3 has 17 residues. Looked up from germline, CDR1 is LGHNA and CDR2 is YSLEER. The TCR comes from a woman in her fifties or sixties in good health. The specimen was blood. The chain carries TRBV4-3 and TRBJ2-3, with 11 bases identical to TRBD2. The CDR3 DNA follows: TGCGCCAGCAGCCAAGGGGCTAGCGGGGGGAGAGCAGATACGCAGTATTTT. This sequence encodes CASSQGASGGRADTQYF.